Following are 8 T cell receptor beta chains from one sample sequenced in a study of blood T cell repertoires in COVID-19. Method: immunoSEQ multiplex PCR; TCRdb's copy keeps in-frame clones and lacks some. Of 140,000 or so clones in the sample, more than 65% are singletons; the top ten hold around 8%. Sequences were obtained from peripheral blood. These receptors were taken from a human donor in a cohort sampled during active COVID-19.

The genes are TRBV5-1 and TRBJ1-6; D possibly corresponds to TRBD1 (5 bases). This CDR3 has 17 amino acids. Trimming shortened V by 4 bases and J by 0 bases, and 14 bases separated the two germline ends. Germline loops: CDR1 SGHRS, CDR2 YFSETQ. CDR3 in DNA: TGCGCCAGCAGCCCACAGGCACCCCTCTCCTATAATTCACCCCTCCACTTT. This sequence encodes CASSPQAPLSYNSPLHF.

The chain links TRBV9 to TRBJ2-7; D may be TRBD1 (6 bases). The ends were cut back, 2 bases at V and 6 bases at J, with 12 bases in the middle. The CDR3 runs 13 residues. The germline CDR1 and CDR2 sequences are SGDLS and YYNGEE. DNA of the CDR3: TGTGCCAGCAGCGTGGAACAGGGCGGCGAGCAGTACTTC. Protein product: CASSVEQGGEQYF.

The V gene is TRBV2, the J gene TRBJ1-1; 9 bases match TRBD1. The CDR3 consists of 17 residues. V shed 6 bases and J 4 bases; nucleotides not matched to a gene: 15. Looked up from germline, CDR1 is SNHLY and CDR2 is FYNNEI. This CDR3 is CASSAGQGRPKGTEAFF. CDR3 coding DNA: TGTGCCAGCAGCGCCGGACAGGGGCGCCCGAAGGGCACTGAAGCTTTCTTT.

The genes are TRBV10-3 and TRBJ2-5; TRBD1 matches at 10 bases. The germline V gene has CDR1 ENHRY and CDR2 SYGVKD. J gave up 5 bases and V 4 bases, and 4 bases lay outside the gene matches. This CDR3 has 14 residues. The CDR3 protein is CAISVTGGKETQYF. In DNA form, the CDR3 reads TGTGCCATCAGTGTGACAGGGGGCAAGGAGACCCAGTACTTC.

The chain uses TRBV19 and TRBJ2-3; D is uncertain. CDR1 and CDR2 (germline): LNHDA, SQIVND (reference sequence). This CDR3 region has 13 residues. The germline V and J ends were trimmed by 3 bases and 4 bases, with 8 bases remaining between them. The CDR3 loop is CASSILLPDTQYF. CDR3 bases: TGTGCCAGTAGTATCCTACTCCCAGATACGCAGTATTTT.

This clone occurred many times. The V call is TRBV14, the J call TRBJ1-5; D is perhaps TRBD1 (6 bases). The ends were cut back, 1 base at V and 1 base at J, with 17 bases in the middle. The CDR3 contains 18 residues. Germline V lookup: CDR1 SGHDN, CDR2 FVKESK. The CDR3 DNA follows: TGTGCCAGCAGCCAAGGGCCGTGGGGGCCTGGAAGCAATCAGCCCCAGCATTTT. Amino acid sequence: CASSQGPWGPGSNQPQHF.

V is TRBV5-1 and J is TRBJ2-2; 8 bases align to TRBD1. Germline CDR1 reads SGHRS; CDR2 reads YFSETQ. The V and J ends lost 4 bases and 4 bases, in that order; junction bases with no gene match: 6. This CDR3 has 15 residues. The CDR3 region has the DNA TGCGCCAGCAGCCCGACGGGGACAGGCACCGGGGAGCTGTTTTTT. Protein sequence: CASSPTGTGTGELFF.

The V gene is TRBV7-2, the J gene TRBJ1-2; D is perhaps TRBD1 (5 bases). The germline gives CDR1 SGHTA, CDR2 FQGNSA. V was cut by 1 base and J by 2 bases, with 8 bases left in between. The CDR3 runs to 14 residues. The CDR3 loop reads CASSLGRANYGYTF. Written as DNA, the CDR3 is TGTGCCAGCAGCTTAGGCAGGGCCAACTATGGCTACACCTTC. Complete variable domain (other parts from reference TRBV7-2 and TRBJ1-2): GAGVSQSPSNKVTEKGKDVELRCDPISGHTALYWYRQSLGQGLEFLIYFQGNSAPDKSGLPSDRFSAERTGGSVSTLTIQRTQQEDSAVYLCASSLGRANYGYTFGSGTRLTVV.